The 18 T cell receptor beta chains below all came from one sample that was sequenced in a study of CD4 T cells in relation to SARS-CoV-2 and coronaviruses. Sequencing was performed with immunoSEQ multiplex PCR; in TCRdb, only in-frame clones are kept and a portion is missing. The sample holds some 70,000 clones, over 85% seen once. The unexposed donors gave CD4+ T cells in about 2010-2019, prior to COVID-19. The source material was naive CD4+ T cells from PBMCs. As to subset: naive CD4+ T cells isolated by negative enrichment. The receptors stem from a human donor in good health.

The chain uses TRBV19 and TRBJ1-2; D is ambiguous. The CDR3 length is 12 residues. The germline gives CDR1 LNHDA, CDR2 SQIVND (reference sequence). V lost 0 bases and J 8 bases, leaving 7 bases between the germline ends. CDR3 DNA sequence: TGTGCCAGTAGTATAGATTATGGCGGCTACACCTTC. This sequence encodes CASSIDYGGYTF.

CDR3 in DNA: TGTGCCAGCAGCCGACAGGGCCGCTACGAGCAGTACTTC. This codes for CASSRQGRYEQYF. The chain links TRBV6-5 to TRBJ2-7, with 7 bases that match TRBD1. The length of the CDR3 is 13 residues. V lost 6 bases and J lost 3; bases outside the gene matches: 5. Per germline, CDR1 MNHEY and CDR2 SVGAGI.

The CDR3 sequence is CASSHPRLTRTGELFF. For the CDR3, the DNA is TGTGCCAGCAGCCACCCCAGATTAACTAGGACCGGGGAGCTGTTTTTT. This sequence joins TRBV4-2 and TRBJ2-2, with a possible D match to TRBD2 (5 bases). This CDR3 has 16 residues. V was pared by 3 bases and J by 5 bases, with 16 bases between. Germline lookup yields CDR1 LGHNA and CDR2 YNFKEQ.

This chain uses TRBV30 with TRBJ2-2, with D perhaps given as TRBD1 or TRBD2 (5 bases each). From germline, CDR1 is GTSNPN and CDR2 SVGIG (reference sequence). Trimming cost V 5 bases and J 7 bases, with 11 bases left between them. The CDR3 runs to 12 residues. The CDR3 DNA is TGTGCCTGGCGAGGGGATGTCGGGGAGCTGTTTTTT. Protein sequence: CAWRGDVGELFF. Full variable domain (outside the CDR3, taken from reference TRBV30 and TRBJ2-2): SQTIHQWPATLVQPVGSPLSLECTVEGTSNPNLYWYRQAAGRGLQLLFYSVGIGQISSEVPQNLSASRPQDRQFILSSKKLLLSDSGFYLCAWRGDVGELFFGEGSRLTVL.

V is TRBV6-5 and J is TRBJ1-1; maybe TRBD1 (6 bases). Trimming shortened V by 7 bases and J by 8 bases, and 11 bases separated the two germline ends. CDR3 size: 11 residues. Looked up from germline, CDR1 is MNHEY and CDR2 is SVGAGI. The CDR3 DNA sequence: TGTGCCAGCAAGGGGGGGCTAGAAGCTTTCTTT. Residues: CASKGGLEAFF.

The CDR3 reads CASSLEGGVETQYF. CDR3 DNA sequence: TGCGCCAGCAGCTTGGAAGGGGGCGTGGAGACCCAGTACTTC. The V and J genes are TRBV5-1 and TRBJ2-5; 7 bases fit TRBD1. J lost 5 bases, V lost 0 bases, and 4 bases had no gene match. The CDR3 sequence is 14 residues long. CDR1 and CDR2 from the germline V gene are SGHRS and YFSETQ.

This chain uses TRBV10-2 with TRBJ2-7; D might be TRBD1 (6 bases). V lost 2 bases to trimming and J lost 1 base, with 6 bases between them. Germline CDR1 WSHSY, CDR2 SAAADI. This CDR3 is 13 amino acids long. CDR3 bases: TGCGCCAGCAGTGAGGGACAGTCCTACGAGCAGTACTTC. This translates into CASSEGQSYEQYF.

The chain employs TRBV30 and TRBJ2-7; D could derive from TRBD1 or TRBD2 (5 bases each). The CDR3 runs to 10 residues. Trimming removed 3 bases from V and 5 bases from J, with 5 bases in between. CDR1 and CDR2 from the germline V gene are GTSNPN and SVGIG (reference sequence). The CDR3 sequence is CAWRGDEQYF. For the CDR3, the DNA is TGTGCCTGGAGGGGGGACGAGCAGTACTTC.

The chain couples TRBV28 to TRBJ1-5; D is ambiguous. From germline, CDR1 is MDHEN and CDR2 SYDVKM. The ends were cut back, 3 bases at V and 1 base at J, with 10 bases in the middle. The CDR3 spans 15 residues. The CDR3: CASSLALGSNQPQHF. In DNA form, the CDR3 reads TGTGCCAGCAGTTTGGCTCTCGGGAGCAATCAGCCCCAGCATTTT. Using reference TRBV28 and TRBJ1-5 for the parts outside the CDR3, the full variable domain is DVKVTQSSRYLVKRTGEKVFLECVQDMDHENMFWYRQDPGLGLRLIYFSYDVKMKEKGDIPEGYSVSREKKERFSLILESASTNQTSMYLCASSLALGSNQPQHFGDGTRLSIL.

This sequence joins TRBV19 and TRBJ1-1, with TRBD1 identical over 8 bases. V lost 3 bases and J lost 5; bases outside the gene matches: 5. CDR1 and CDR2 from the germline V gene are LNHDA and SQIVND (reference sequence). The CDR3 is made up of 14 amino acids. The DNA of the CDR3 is TGTGCCAGTAGTATCAGGGGGCTGGGAACTGAAGCTTTCTTT. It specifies CASSIRGLGTEAFF.

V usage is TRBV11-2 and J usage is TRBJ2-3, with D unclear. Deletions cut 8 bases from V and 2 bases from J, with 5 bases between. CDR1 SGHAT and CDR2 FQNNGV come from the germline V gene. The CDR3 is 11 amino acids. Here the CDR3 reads CASRNTDTQYF. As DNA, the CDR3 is TGTGCCAGCCGCAACACAGATACGCAGTATTTT. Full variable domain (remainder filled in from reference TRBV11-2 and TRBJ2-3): EAGVAQSPRYKIIEKRQSVAFWCNPISGHATLYWYQQILGQGPKLLIQFQNNGVVDDSQLPKDRFSAERLKGVDSTLKIQPAKLEDSAVYLCASRNTDTQYFGPGTRLTVL.

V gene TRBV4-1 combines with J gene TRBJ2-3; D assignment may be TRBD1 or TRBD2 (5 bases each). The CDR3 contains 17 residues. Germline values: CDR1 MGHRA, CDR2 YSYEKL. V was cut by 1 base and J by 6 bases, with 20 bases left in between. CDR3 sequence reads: CASSQGGSAGSRDTQYF. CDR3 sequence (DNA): TGCGCCAGCAGCCAAGGGGGCTCTGCGGGCAGCCGGGATACGCAGTATTTT.

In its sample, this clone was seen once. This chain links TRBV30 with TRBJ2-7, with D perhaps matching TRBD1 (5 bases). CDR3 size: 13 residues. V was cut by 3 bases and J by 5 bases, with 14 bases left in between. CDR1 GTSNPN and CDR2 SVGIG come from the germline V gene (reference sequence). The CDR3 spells CAWRHGRAHEQYF. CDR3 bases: TGTGCCTGGAGGCATGGCAGGGCCCACGAGCAGTACTTC.

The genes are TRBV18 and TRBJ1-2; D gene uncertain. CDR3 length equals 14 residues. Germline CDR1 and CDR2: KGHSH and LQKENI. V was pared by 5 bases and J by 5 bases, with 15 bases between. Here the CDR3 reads CASSELGQTYGYTF. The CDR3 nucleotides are TGTGCCAGCTCAGAGCTGGGTCAGACGTATGGCTACACCTTC.

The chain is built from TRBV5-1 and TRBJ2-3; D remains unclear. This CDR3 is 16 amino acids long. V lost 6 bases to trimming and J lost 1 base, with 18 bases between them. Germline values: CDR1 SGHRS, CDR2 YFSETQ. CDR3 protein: CASKTSNVGGTDTQYF. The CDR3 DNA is TGCGCCAGCAAAACTTCAAACGTCGGAGGCACAGATACGCAGTATTTT.

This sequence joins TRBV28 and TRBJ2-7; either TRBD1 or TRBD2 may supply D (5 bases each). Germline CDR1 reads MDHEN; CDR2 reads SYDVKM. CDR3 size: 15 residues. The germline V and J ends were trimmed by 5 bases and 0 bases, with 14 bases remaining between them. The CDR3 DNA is TGTGCCAGCAGTCTCCCCGCAGGGACCTCCTACGAGCAGTACTTC. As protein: CASSLPAGTSYEQYF. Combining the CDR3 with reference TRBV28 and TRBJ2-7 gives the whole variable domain DVKVTQSSRYLVKRTGEKVFLECVQDMDHENMFWYRQDPGLGLRLIYFSYDVKMKEKGDIPEGYSVSREKKERFSLILESASTNQTSMYLCASSLPAGTSYEQYFGPGTRLTVT.

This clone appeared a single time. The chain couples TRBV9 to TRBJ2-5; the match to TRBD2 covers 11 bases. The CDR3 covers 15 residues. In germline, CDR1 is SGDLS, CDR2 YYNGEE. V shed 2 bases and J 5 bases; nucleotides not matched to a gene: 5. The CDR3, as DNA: TGTGCCAGCAGCGTTAGCGGGGGGGCAGGGGAGACCCAGTACTTC. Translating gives CASSVSGGAGETQYF.

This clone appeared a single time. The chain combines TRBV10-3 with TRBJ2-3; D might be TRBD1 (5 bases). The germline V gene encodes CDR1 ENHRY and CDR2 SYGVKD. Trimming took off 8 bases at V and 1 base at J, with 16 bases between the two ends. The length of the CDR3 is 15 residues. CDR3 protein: CAISFGAGGTDTQYF. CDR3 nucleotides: TGTGCCATCTCTTTTGGGGCAGGAGGCACAGATACGCAGTATTTT.